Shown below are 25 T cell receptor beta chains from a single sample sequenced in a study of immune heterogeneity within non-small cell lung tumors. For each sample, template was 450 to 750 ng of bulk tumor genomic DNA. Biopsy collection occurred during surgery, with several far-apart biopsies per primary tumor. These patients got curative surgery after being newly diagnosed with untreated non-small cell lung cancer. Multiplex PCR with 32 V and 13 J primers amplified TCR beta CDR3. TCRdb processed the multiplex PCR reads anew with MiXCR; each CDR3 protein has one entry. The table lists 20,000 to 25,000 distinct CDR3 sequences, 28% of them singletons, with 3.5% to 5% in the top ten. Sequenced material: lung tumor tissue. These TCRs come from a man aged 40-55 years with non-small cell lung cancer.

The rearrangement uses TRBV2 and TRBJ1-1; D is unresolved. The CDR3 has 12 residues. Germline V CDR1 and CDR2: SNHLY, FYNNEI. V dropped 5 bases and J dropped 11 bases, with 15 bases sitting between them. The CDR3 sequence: CASSFTRGGAFF. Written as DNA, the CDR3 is TGTGCCAGCAGTTTTACCCGGGGTGGCGCTTTCTTT.

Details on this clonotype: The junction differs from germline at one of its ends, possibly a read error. The CDR3 sequence is CASSIDNREPRSGISGYNEEFF. CDR3 DNA sequence: TGTGCCAGTAGTATAGATAATCGGGAGCCGCGGAGCGGGATTAGCGGATACAATGAGGAGTTCTTC. The gene calls are TRBV19 and TRBJ2-1; TRBD2 agrees at 7 bases. This CDR3 spans 22 amino acids. The germline V gene has CDR1 LNHDA and CDR2 SQIVND (reference sequence).

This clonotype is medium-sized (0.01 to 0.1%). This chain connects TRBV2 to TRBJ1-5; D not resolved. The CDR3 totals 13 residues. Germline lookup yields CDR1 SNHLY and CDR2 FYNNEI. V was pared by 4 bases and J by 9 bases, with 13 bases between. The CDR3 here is CASSVQGIRPQHF. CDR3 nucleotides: TGTGCCAGCAGTGTCCAAGGGATCCGGCCCCAGCATTTT.

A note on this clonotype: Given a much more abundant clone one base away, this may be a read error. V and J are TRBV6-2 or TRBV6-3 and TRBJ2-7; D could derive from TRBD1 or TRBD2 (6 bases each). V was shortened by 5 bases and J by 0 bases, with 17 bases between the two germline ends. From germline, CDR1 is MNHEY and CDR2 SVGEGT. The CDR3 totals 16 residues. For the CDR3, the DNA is TGTGCCAGCAGTGTAGGAGGGGGAGAAAGCTCCTACGAGCAGTACTTC. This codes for CASSVGGGESSYEQYF.

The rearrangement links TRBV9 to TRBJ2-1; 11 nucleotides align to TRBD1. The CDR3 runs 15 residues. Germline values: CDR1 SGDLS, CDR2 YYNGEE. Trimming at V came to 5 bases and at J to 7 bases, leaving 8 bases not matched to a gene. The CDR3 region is CASRAGTGGQNEQFF. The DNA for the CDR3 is TGTGCCAGCAGAGCCGGGACAGGGGGTCAAAATGAGCAGTTCTTC.

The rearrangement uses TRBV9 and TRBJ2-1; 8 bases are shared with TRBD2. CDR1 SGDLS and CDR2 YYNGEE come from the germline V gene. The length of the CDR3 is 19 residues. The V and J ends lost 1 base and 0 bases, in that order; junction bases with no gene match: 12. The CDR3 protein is CASSVLGRGGASSYNEQFF. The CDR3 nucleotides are TGTGCCAGCAGCGTACTGGGTCGGGGGGGGGCTTCCTCCTACAATGAGCAGTTCTTC.

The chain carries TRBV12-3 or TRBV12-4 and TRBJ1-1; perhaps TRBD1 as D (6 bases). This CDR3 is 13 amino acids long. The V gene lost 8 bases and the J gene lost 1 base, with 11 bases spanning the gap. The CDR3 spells CASRGGQNTEAFF. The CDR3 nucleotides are TGTGCCAGCCGTGGGGGGCAGAACACTGAAGCTTTCTTT.

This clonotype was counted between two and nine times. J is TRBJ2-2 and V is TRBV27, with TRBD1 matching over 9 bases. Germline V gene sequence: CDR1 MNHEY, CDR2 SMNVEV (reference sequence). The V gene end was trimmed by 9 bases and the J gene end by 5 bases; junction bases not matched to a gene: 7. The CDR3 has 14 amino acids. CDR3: CASTGGDGTGELFF. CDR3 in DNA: TGTGCCAGTACAGGGGGCGATGGAACCGGGGAGCTGTTTTTT.

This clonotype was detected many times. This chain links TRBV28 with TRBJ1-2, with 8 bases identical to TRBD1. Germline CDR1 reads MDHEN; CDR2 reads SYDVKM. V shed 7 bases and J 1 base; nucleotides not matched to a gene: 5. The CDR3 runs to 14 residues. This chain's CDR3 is CASKGQGSNYGYTF. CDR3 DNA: TGTGCCAGCAAAGGACAGGGAAGTAACTATGGCTACACCTTC.

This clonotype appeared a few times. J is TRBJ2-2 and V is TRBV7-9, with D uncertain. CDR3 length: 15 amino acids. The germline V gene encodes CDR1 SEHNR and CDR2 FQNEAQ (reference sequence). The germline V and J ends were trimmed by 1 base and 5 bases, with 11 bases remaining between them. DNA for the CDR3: TGTGCCAGCAGCTTAGATGCCCCGAGGACCGGGGAGCTGTTTTTT. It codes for CASSLDAPRTGELFF.

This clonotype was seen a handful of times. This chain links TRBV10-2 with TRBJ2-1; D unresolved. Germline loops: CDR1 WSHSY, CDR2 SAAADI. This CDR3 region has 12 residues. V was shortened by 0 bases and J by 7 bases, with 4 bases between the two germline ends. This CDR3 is CASSESRNEQFF. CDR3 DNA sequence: TGCGCCAGCAGTGAGTCTAGGAATGAGCAGTTCTTC.

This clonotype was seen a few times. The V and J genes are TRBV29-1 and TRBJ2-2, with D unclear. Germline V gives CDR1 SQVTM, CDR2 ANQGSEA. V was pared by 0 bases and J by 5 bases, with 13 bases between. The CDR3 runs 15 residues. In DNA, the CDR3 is TGCAGCGTTGAAGATACGTCAGGCGGTACCGGGGAGCTGTTTTTT. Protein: CSVEDTSGGTGELFF.

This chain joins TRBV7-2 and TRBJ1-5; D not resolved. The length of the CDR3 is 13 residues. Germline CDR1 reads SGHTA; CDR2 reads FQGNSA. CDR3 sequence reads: CFSSLAMNQPQHF. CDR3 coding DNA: TGTTTCAGCAGCTTAGCTATGAATCAGCCCCAGCATTTT.

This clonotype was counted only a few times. CDR3 sequence (DNA): TGTGCCAGCAGCGTAGGTAGCGGCACCGGGGAGCTGTTTTTT. It is translated as CASSVGSGTGELFF. The rearrangement joins TRBV9 to TRBJ2-2; D perhaps matches TRBD2 (6 bases). V lost 0 bases and J 4 bases, leaving 7 bases between the germline ends. There are 14 residues in the CDR3. From germline, CDR1 is SGDLS and CDR2 YYNGEE.

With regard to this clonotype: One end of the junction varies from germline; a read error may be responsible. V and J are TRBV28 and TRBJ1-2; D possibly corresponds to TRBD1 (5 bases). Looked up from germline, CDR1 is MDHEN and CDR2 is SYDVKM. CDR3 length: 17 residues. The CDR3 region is CASSSGTGTRGNYGCTF. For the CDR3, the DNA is TGTGCCAGCAGTTCGGGGACCGGGACCCGAGGGAACTATGGCTGCACCTTC.

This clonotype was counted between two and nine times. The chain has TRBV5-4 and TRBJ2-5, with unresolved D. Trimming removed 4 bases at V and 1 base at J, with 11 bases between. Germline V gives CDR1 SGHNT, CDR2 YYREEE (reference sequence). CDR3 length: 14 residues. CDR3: CASSASQPQETQYF. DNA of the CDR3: TGTGCCAGCAGCGCAAGCCAGCCCCAAGAGACCCAGTACTTC.

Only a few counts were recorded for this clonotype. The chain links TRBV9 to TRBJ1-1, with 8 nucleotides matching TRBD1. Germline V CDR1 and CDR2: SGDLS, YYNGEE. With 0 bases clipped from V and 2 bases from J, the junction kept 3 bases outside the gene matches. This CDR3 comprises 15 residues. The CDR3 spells CASSVVTGGNTEAFF. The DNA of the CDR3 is TGTGCCAGCAGCGTAGTCACAGGGGGAAACACTGAAGCTTTCTTT.

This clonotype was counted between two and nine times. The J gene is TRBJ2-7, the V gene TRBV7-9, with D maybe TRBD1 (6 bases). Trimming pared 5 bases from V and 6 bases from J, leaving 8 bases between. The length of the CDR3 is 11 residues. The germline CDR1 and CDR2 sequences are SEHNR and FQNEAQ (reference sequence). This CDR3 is CASSQGTEQYF. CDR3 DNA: TGTGCCAGCAGCCAGGGGACCGAGCAGTACTTC.

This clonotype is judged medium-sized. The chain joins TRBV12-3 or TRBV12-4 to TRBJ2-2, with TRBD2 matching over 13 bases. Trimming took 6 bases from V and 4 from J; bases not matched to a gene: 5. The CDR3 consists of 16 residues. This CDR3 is CASSLTSGRSTGELFF. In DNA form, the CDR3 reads TGTGCCAGCAGCCTGACTAGCGGGAGGAGCACCGGGGAGCTGTTTTTT.

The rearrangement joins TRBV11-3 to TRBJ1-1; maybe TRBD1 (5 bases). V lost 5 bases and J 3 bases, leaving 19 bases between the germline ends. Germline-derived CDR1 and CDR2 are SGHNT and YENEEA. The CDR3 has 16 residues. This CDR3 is CASSLGRGDLDTEAFF. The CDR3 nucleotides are TGTGCCAGCAGCCTCGGGCGGGGGGATTTGGACACTGAAGCTTTCTTT. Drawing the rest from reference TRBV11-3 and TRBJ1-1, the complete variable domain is EAGVVQSPRYKIIEKKQPVAFWCNPISGHNTLYWYLQNLGQGPELLIRYENEEAVDDSQLPKDRFSAERLKGVDSTLKIQPAELGDSAVYLCASSLGRGDLDTEAFFGQGTRLTVV.

This chain's CDR3 is CASSLATRFNEQFF. The CDR3 DNA reads as TGTGCCAGCAGCTTAGCCACTCGCTTCAATGAGCAGTTCTTC. The chain uses TRBV11-2 and TRBJ2-1, with D hard to call. The CDR3 spans 14 residues. CDR1 SGHAT and CDR2 FQNNGV come from the germline V gene. The V end was cut by 1 base, the J end by 6 bases, with 10 bases between.

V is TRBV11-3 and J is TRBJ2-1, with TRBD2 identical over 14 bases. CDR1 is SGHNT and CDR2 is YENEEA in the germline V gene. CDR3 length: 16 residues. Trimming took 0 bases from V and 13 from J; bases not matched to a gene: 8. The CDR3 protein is CASSLDLRLAGGIQFF. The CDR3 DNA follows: TGTGCCAGCAGCTTAGATCTCCGACTAGCGGGAGGGATACAGTTCTTC. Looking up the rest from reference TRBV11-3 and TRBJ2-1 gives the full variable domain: EAGVVQSPRYKIIEKKQPVAFWCNPISGHNTLYWYLQNLGQGPELLIRYENEEAVDDSQLPKDRFSAERLKGVDSTLKIQPAELGDSAVYLCASSLDLRLAGGIQFFGPGTRLTVL.

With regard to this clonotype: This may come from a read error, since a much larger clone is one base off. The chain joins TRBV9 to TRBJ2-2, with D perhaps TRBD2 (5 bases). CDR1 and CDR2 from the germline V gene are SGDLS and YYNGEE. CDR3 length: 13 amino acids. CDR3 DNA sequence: TGTGCCAGCAGCGTAGCTTACACCGGGGATCTGTTTTTT. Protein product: CASSVAYTGDLFF.

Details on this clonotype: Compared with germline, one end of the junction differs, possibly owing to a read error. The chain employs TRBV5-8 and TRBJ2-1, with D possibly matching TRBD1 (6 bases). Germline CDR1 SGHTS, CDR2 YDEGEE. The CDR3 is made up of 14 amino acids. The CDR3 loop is CASTSRGCWGELFF. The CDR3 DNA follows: TGTGCCAGCACATCTAGGGGGTGCTGGGGTGAGCTGTTCTTC. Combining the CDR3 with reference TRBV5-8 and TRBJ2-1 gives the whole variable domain EAGVTQSPTHLIKTRGQQATLRCSPISGHTSVYWYQQALGLGLQFLLWYDEGEERNRGNFPPRFSGRQFPNYSSELNVNALELEDSALYLCASTSRGCWGELFFGPGTRLTVL.

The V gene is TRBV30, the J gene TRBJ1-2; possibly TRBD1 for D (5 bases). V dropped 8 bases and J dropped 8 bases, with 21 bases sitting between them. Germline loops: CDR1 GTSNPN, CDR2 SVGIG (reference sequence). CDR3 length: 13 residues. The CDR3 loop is CAGTPGGGSGYTF. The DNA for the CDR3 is TGTGCCGGGACCCCGGGTGGGGGATCCGGCTACACCTTC.